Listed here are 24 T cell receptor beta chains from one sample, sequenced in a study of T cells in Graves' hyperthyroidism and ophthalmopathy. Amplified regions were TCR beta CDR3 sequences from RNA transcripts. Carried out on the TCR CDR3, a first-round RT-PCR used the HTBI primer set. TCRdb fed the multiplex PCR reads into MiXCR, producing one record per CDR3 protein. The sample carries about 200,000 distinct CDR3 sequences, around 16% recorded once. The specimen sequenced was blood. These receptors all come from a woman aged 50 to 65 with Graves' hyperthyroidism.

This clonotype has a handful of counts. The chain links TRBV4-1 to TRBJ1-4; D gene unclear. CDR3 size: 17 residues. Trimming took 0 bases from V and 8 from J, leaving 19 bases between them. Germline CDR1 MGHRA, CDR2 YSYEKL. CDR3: CASSQDWPGGFQEKLFF. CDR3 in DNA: TGCGCCAGCAGCCAAGATTGGCCGGGCGGGTTTCAGGAAAAACTGTTTTTT.

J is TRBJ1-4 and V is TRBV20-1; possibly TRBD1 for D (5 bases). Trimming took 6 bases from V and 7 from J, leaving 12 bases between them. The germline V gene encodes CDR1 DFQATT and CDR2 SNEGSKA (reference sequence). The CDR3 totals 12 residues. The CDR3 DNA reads TGCAGTGCCCCAGGGACGGGTGAAAAACTGTTTTTT. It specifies CSAPGTGEKLFF.

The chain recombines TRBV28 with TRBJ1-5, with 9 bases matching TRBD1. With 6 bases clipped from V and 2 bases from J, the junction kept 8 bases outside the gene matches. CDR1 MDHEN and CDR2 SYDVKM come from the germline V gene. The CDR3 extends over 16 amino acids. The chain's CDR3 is CASRSPRQGGNQPQHF. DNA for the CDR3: TGTGCCAGCAGATCTCCCCGACAGGGGGGCAATCAGCCCCAGCATTTT.

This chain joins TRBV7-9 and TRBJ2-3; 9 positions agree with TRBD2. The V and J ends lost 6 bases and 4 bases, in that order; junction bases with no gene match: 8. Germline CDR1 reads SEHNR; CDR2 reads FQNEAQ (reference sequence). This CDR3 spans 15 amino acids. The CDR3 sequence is CASRVAAGGPDTQYF. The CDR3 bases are TGTGCCAGCAGGGTGGCGGCGGGAGGGCCAGATACGCAGTATTTT.

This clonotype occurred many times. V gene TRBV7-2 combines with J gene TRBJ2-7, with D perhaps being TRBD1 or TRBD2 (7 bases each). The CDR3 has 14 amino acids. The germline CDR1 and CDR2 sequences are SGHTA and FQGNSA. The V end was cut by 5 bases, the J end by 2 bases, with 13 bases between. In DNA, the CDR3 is TGTGCCAGCAGCGTCCAGGGGGGGCCCTACGAGCAGTACTTC. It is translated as CASSVQGGPYEQYF.

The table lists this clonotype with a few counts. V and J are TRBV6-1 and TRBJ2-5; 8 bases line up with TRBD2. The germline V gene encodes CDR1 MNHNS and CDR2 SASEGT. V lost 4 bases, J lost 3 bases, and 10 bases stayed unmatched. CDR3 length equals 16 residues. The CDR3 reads CASSVISGDLKETQYF. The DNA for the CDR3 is TGTGCCAGCAGTGTGATTAGCGGGGATCTTAAAGAGACCCAGTACTTC.

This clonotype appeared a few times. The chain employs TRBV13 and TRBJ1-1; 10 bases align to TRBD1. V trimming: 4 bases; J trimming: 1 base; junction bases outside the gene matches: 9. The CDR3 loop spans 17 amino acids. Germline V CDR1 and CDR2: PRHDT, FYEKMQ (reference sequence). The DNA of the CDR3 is TGTGCCAGCAGCTCCCGGGACAGGGGCTATGAGAACACTGAAGCTTTCTTT. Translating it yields CASSSRDRGYENTEAFF.

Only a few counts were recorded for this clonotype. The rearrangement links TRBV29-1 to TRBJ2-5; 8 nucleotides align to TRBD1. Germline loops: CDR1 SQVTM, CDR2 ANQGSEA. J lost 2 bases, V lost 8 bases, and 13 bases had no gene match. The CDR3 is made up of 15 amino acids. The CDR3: CSPEVVDRGQETQYF. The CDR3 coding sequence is TGCAGCCCCGAAGTTGTAGACAGGGGACAAGAGACCCAGTACTTC.

The CDR3 coding sequence is TGTGCCAGCAGGAGGGTGGGGGCATCCTACGAGCAGTACTTC. Translation: CASRRVGASYEQYF. The chain combines TRBV4-2 with TRBJ2-7, with a tentative D call TRBD1 (6 bases). CDR1 and CDR2 (germline): LGHNA, YNFKEQ. This CDR3 has 14 residues. V was trimmed by 6 bases and J by 1 base, leaving 13 bases between them.

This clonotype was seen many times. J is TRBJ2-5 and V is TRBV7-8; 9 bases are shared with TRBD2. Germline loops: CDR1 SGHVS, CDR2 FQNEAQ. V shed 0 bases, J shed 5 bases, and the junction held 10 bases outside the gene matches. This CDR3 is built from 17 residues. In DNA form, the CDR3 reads TGTGCCAGCAGCTTAGCCGAGGCTAGCGGGGCACGGGAGACCCAGTACTTC. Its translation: CASSLAEASGARETQYF.

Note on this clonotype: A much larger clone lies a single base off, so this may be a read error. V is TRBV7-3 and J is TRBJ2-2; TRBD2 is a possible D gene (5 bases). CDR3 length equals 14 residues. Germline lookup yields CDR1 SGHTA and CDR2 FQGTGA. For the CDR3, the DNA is TGTGCCAGCAGCTTCCCAGCAAACACCGGGGAGCCGTTTTTT. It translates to CASSFPANTGEPFF.

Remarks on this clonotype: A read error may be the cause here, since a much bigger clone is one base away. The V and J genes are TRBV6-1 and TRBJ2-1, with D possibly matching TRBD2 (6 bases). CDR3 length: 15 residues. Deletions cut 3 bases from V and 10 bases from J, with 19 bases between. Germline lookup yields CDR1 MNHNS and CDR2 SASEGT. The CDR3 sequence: CASSEVKGRFGEQFF. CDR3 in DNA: TGTGCCAGCAGTGAGGTGAAGGGGAGGTTTGGGGAGCAGTTCTTC.

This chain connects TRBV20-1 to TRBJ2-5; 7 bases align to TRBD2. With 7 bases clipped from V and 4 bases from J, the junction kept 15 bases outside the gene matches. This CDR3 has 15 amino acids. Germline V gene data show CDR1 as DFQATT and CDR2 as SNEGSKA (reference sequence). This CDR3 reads CSVTESGLVVETQYF. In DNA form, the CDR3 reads TGCAGTGTTACAGAGAGCGGACTAGTAGTAGAGACCCAGTACTTC.

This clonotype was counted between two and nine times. The CDR3 sequence is CSVQTGPGANVLTF. In DNA, the CDR3 is TGCAGCGTTCAGACAGGGCCTGGGGCCAACGTCCTGACTTTC. This rearrangement joins TRBV29-1 to TRBJ2-6; 7 positions agree with TRBD1. The germline CDR1 and CDR2 sequences are SQVTM and ANQGSEA. The CDR3 extends over 14 amino acids. The V and J ends lost 5 bases and 2 bases, in that order; junction bases with no gene match: 3. Using reference TRBV29-1 and TRBJ2-6 for the parts outside the CDR3, the full variable domain is SAVISQKPSRDICQRGTSLTIQCQVDSQVTMMFWYRQQPGQSLTLIATANQGSEATYESGFVIDKFPISRPNLTFSTLTVSNMSPEDSSIYLCSVQTGPGANVLTFGAGSRLTVL.

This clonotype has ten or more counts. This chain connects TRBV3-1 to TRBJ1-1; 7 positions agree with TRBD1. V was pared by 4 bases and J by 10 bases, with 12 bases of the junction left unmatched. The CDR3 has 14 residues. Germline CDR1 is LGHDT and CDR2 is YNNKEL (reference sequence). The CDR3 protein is CASSLGARGHVAFF. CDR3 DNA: TGTGCCAGCAGCCTCGGGGCAAGGGGGCATGTAGCTTTCTTT.

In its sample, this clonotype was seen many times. Written as DNA, the CDR3 is TGTGCCAGCAGCCACAGACAGGGAAACGAGCAGTTCTTC. Translated, it gives CASSHRQGNEQFF. This sequence joins TRBV3-1 and TRBJ2-1; 7 nucleotides match TRBD1. CDR1 is LGHDT, CDR2 YNNKEL, per germline (reference sequence). This CDR3 spans 13 amino acids. V gave up 3 bases and J gave up 10 bases; unmatched junction bases: 6.

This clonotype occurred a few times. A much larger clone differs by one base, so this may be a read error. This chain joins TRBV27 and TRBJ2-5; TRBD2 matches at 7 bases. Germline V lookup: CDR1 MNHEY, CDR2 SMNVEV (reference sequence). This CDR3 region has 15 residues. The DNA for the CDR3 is TGTGCCAGCAGTTCTAGCGGATTTGTTTTGGGGACCCAGTGCTTC. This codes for CASSSSGFVLGTQCF.

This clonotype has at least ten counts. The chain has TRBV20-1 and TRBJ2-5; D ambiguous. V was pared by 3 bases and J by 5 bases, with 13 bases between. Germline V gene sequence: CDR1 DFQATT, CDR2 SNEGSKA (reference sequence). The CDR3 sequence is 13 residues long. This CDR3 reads CSASTERGETQYF. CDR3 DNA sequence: TGCAGTGCTAGCACGGAGCGTGGCGAGACCCAGTACTTC.

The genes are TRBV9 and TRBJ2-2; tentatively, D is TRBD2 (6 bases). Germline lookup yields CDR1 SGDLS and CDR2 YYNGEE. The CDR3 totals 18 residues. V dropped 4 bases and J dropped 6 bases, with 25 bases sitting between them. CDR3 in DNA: TGTGCCAGCAGCACTCAGACAGACCTAGCGATGTTTGCCGGGGAGCTGTTTTTT. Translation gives CASSTQTDLAMFAGELFF. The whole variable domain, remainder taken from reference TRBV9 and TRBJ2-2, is DSGVTQTPKHLITATGQRVTLRCSPRSGDLSVYWYQQSLDQGLQFLIQYYNGEERAKGNILERFSAQQFPDLHSELNLSSLELGDSALYFCASSTQTDLAMFAGELFFGEGSRLTVL.

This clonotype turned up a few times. The chain's CDR3 is CASSLVAGGLQTQYF. The CDR3 DNA sequence: TGTGCCAGCAGCTTGGTTGCAGGGGGCTTGCAGACCCAGTACTTC. The chain joins TRBV5-6 to TRBJ2-5; 8 bases are shared with TRBD1. CDR1 is SGHDT, CDR2 YYEEEE, per germline. V trimming: 0 bases; J trimming: 6 bases; junction bases outside the gene matches: 7. The CDR3 sequence is 15 residues long.

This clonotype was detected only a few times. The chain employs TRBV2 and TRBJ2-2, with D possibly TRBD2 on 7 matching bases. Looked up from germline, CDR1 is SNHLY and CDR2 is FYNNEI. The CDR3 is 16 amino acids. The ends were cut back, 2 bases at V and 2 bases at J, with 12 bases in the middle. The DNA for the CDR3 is TGTGCCAGCAGTGAATACAGCGGGACAAACACCGGGGAGCTGTTTTTT. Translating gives CASSEYSGTNTGELFF.

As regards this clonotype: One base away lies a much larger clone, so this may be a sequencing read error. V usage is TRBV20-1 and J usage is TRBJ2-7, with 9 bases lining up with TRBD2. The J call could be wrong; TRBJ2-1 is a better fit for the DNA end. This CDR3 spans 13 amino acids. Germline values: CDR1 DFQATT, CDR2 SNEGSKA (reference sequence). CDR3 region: CSATRLAEYEQFF. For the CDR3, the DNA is TGCAGTGCTACCAGACTAGCGGAATACGAGCAGTTCTTC.

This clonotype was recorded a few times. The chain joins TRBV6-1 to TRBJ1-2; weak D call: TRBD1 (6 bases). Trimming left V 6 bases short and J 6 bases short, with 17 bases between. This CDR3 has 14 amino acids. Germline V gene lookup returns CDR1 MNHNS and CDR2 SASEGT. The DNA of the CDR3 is TGTGCCAGCAGAATTCCCGGGACACAGAATGGCTACACCTTC. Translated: CASRIPGTQNGYTF.

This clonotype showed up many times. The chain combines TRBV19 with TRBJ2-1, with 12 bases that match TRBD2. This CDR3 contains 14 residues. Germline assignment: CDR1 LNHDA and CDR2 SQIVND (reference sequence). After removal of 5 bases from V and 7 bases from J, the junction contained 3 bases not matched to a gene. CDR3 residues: CASSGLAGRNEQFF. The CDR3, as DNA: TGTGCCAGTAGTGGACTAGCGGGAAGAAATGAGCAGTTCTTC.